The T cell receptor (beta chain) under discussion was sequenced for a study of shared clonotypes between healthy human individuals. Both subsets, CD45RA+ naive and CD45RA-negative memory, were split from the CD4+ cells. Trimming pared 5 bases from V and 5 bases from J, leaving 15 bases between. Germline V lookup: CDR1 SGHTA, CDR2 FQGNSA. The CDR3 is 14 amino acids. Deep-level settings were used for running the assay. Using approximately 200 ng DNA, tens of thousands of T cell genomes, the sorted-subset replicate PCRs were run. Only in-frame clones appear in the TCRdb table, and some are missing; sequencing was by immunoSEQ multiplex PCR. The sample consists of about 2.3 million clones, roughly 90% of them appearing once.

This sequence originates from a man between 18 and 35 years old in good health. Some clones in this sample may be carry-over from other donors' samples. The sample consisted of naive CD4+ T cells from PBMCs. This sample's subset: CD45RA+ positively selected. This sequence joins TRBV7-2 and TRBJ1-1; D is unclear. The CDR3 DNA sequence: TGTGCCAGCAGCCCGCTGAGGGCTAGAACTGAAGCTTTCTTT. Translating it yields CASSPLRARTEAFF. The whole variable domain, remainder taken from reference TRBV7-2 and TRBJ1-1, is GAGVSQSPSNKVTEKGKDVELRCDPISGHTALYWYRQSLGQGLEFLIYFQGNSAPDKSGLPSDRFSAERTGGSVSTLTIQRTQQEDSAVYLCASSPLRARTEAFFGQGTRLTVV.